The 8 T cell receptor beta chains presented below share a single source sample, sequenced in a study of shared clonotypes between healthy human individuals (dated by TCRdb to 2020 to 2022). Library creation used the immunoSEQ multiplex PCR assay. TCRdb limited this immuneACCESS table to in-frame rearrangements with V and J called. A share of clones is missing; checked studies link under half to unresolved V genes, and the rest is unexplained. Across this sample there are about 1 million clones, with around four fifths seen only once. About 1.5% of the sample goes to the ten largest clones. The sequencing input was memory CD4+ T cells sorted from blood. This specimen's cell subset or site label, per the study, means: CD45RA-negative fraction. These receptors were obtained from a man younger than 35 in good health.

This chain links TRBV7-8 with TRBJ2-7, with no clear D. V was pared by 1 base and J by 0 bases, with 13 bases between. This CDR3 contains 16 residues. Germline CDR1 SGHVS, CDR2 FQNEAQ. In nucleotides, the CDR3 is TGTGCCAGCAGCTTAGGGGGATTTGGCATCTCCTACGAGCAGTACTTC. Translation gives CASSLGGFGISYEQYF.

V and J are TRBV11-3 and TRBJ2-3; 9 bases fit TRBD2. Germline trimming cut 1 base from V and 3 bases from J; bases unmatched to any gene: 2. Germline V lookup: CDR1 SGHNT, CDR2 YENEEA. This CDR3 region has 15 residues. The CDR3 coding sequence is TGTGCCAGCAGCTTAGGTAGCGGGAGTACAGATACGCAGTATTTT. This codes for CASSLGSGSTDTQYF. The full variable domain, with the rest looked up from reference TRBV11-3 and TRBJ2-3, is EAGVVQSPRYKIIEKKQPVAFWCNPISGHNTLYWYLQNLGQGPELLIRYENEEAVDDSQLPKDRFSAERLKGVDSTLKIQPAELGDSAVYLCASSLGSGSTDTQYFGPGTRLTVL.

Only one count was recorded for this clone. The rearrangement uses TRBV30 and TRBJ1-2, with TRBD1 matching 7 bases. The V gene end was trimmed by 2 bases and the J gene end by 4 bases; junction bases not matched to a gene: 7. Germline CDR1 GTSNPN, CDR2 SVGIG (reference sequence). The CDR3 extends over 14 amino acids. This CDR3 reads CAWSRDSRAYGYTF. Written as DNA, the CDR3 is TGTGCCTGGAGTCGGGACAGCCGTGCCTATGGCTACACCTTC.

V gene TRBV18 combines with J gene TRBJ2-7; 8 bases map to TRBD1. The germline gives CDR1 KGHSH, CDR2 LQKENI. The V and J ends lost 5 bases and 3 bases, in that order; junction bases with no gene match: 6. This CDR3 contains 14 residues. CDR3 amino acids: CASSSTGGSYEQYF. The CDR3 DNA follows: TGTGCCAGCTCATCTACAGGGGGGAGCTACGAGCAGTACTTC.

CDR3: CASSLGSFMNTEAFF. CDR3 bases: TGTGCCAGCAGCCTTGGGTCCTTTATGAACACTGAAGCTTTCTTT. The J gene is TRBJ1-1, the V gene TRBV28; D remains ambiguous. In germline, CDR1 is MDHEN, CDR2 SYDVKM. There are 15 residues in the CDR3. V was clipped by 6 bases and J by 0 bases, with 14 bases between them.

This chain uses TRBV5-4 with TRBJ1-1; weak D call: TRBD1 (5 bases). This CDR3 has 15 residues. CDR1 SGHNT and CDR2 YYREEE come from the germline V gene (reference sequence). V was shortened by 3 bases and J by 11 bases, with 23 bases between the two germline ends. CDR3 in DNA: TGTGCCAGCAGCTCCCCGGGACTCCATCCACGGGGGGCTTTCTTT. Translated: CASSSPGLHPRGAFF.

About this clone: One end of the junction is discordant with germline, which a read error may explain. The chain links TRBV2 to TRBJ1-3; D is uncertain. CDR3 size: 16 residues. Germline V gene data show CDR1 as SNHLY and CDR2 as FYNNEI. CDR3 sequence: CASSEARLLTGNTIYF. The CDR3 DNA reads TGTGCCAGCAGCGAAGCCAGGCTCCTCACGGGAAACACCATATATTTT.

V gene TRBV27 combines with J gene TRBJ1-6; no definite D call. Germline CDR1 and CDR2: MNHEY and SMNVEV (reference sequence). This CDR3 has 15 amino acids. The ends were cut back, 3 bases at V and 4 bases at J, with 10 bases in the middle. CDR3: CASSFGQVYNSPLHF. Here the CDR3 DNA reads TGTGCCAGCAGTTTTGGGCAGGTTTATAATTCACCCCTCCACTTT.